This is a list of T cell receptor beta chains from one sample in a study of blood T cell repertoires in COVID-19. Profiling relied on immunoSEQ multiplex PCR, and the TCRdb table lists in-frame clones only, not all of them. The sample consists of around 300,000 clones, 85% to 90% of them appearing once. Sequenced material: peripheral blood. Receptors originate from a woman aged 25-40 years with COVID-19, enrolled during active disease. CDR3s include the opening cysteine and the closing phenylalanine or tryptophan. The D gene is left open where the match is weak. Rows may omit the clone size; those that give it use once, few, many or a size class.

V	D	J	size	DNA	CDR3
TRBV5-1	.	TRBJ2-7	once	TGCGCCAGCAGCCAAGACAGGCCCCCGATCGAGCAGTACTTC	CASSQDRPPIEQYF
TRBV30	.	TRBJ1-5	once	TGTGCCTGGAGTCCCGACACACCAGGGGGCAATCAGCCCCAGCATTTT	CAWSPDTPGGNQPQHF
TRBV28	.	TRBJ1-5	few	TGTGCCAGCCTCAATACAGGGTATCAGCCCCAGCATTTT	CASLNTGYQPQHF
TRBV2	TRBD1	TRBJ1-2	.	TGTGCCAGCAGTGAACGGACAGGGTGGTATAGGAGGGACTATGGCTACACCTTC	CASSERTGWYRRDYGYTF
TRBV11-3	TRBD2	TRBJ2-1	.	TGTGCCAGCAGCGGGACTAGCATTACTGAGCAGTTCTTC	CASSGTSITEQFF
TRBV7-8	.	TRBJ1-5	.	TGTGCCAGCAGCCCCCGAACCGACAGCTATAGCAATCAGCCCCAGCATTTT	CASSPRTDSYSNQPQHF
TRBV30	TRBD2	TRBJ2-3	.	TGTGCCTGGACTAGCGGGGTCGTCACAGATACGCAGTATTTT	CAWTSGVVTDTQYF
TRBV5-4	.	TRBJ2-3	.	TGTGCCAGCAGCGCTGCGGGGGATACGCAGTATTTT	CASSAAGDTQYF
TRBV5-1	.	TRBJ2-5	.	TGCGCCAGCAGTAGGACTGAAGAGACCCAGTACTTC	CASSRTEETQYF
TRBV3-1/TRBV3-2	TRBD1	TRBJ2-7	once	TGTGCCAGCAGCCAACTCATGGACAGGGGGCACGGCGAGCAGTACTTC	CASSQLMDRGHGEQYF
TRBV25-1	.	TRBJ2-2	.	TGTGCCAGCAGTCCAGGGGGGCGGGGAGACACCGGGGAGCTGTTTTTT	CASSPGGRGDTGELFF
TRBV19	.	TRBJ1-5	.	TGTGCCAGTAGTATAGATCCAACAGTCACATATAGCAATCAGCCCCAGCATTTT	CASSIDPTVTYSNQPQHF
TRBV4-1	TRBD2	TRBJ2-3	.	TGCGCCAGCAGCCAGGGAGGGTCACGCACAGATACGCAGTATTTT	CASSQGGSRTDTQYF
TRBV3-1/TRBV3-2	.	TRBJ2-6	.	TGTGCCAGCAGTCCAGTCCCCTCTGGGGCCAACGTCCTGACTTTC	CASSPVPSGANVLTF
TRBV5-4	TRBD1	TRBJ2-6	.	TGTGCCAGCAGATTGGACAGGGCTGGGGCCAACGTCCTGACTTTC	CASRLDRAGANVLTF
TRBV7-9	.	TRBJ1-1	.	TGTGCCAGCAGCAGCGGGACGGTGAACACTGAAGCTTTCTTT	CASSSGTVNTEAFF
TRBV30	.	TRBJ1-2	.	TGTGCCGGTGGGTGGGAGTCCAACTATGGCTACACCTTC	CAGGWESNYGYTF
TRBV3-1/TRBV3-2	.	TRBJ1-2	.	TGTGCCAGCAGCCAAAGTCAGGGAGGCTACACCTTC	CASSQSQGGYTF
TRBV28	.	TRBJ2-2	.	TGTGCCAGCAGCTTCTACCGCCAAATCCCCTCTCGGACCGGGGAGCTGTTTTTT	CASSFYRQIPSRTGELFF
TRBV5-4	TRBD2	TRBJ2-7	.	TGTGCCAGCAGCCAACTAGCGGGAGGGTTCTACGAGCAGTACTTC	CASSQLAGGFYEQYF
TRBV7-3	.	TRBJ2-1	.	TGTGCCAGCAGCTTCGGAGCCTACAATGAGCAGTTCTTC	CASSFGAYNEQFF
TRBV6-5	TRBD2	TRBJ2-5	.	TGTGCCACCGGAGGCCTAGCGGGAGTTGAGACCCAGTACTTC	CATGGLAGVETQYF
TRBV7-2	.	TRBJ1-1	.	TGTGCCAGCAGCTTAGTTTACAGTCTGAACACTGAAGCTTTCTTT	CASSLVYSLNTEAFF
TRBV3-1/TRBV3-2	TRBD1	TRBJ2-5	.	TGTGCCAGCAGCCTGGGGACAGGGGGTATTCAAGAGACCCAGTACTTC	CASSLGTGGIQETQYF
TRBV5-4	.	TRBJ1-1	.	TGTGCCAGCAGCTTGGAAGGGGGGGAGCGGGCGAACACTGAAGCTTTCTTT	CASSLEGGERANTEAFF
TRBV4-2	TRBD2	TRBJ2-7	few	TGTGCCAGCAGCCAGACTAGCGGGAGCTACGAGCAGTACTTC	CASSQTSGSYEQYF
TRBV7-9	.	TRBJ2-1	once	TGTGCCAGCAGCTTGGGGCTTGGCAATGAGCAGTTCTTC	CASSLGLGNEQFF
TRBV2	TRBD1	TRBJ1-2	.	TGTGCCAGCAGTGATCGGTTTACGGTCGGCGGGACAGGGCGCTACACCTTC	CASSDRFTVGGTGRYTF
TRBV27	.	TRBJ1-5	.	TGTGCCAGCAGTTCCGCCGTGAGAAATCAGCCCCAGCATTTT	CASSSAVRNQPQHF
TRBV28	TRBD2	TRBJ2-5	.	TGTGCCAGCCTACGGGGGGGGGAAGAGACCCAGTACTTC	CASLRGGEETQYF
TRBV19	TRBD1	TRBJ2-5	.	TGTGCCAGTAACTCCGGGGACAGGAGCCAAGAGACCCAGTACTTC	CASNSGDRSQETQYF
TRBV30	.	TRBJ1-1	.	TGTGCCTGGAGTGACAGAATTGAAGCTTTCTTT	CAWSDRIEAFF
TRBV10-1	TRBD2	TRBJ2-1	.	TGCGCCAGCAGTGGTAGAGCGGGAGACGATGAGCAGTTCTTC	CASSGRAGDDEQFF
TRBV2	.	TRBJ2-5	.	TGTGCCAGCAGTGAGAGGGATCGAGAGACCCAGTACTTC	CASSERDRETQYF
TRBV6-1	.	TRBJ1-2	.	TGTGCCAGCAGTGAAGCTGTCGGGGAGGACGGCTACACCTTC	CASSEAVGEDGYTF
TRBV19	.	TRBJ1-1	few	TGTGCCAGTAGTATGAGAAGGGGTAACACTGAAGCTTTCTTT	CASSMRRGNTEAFF
TRBV11-3	TRBD1	TRBJ2-2	.	TGTGCCAGCAGCTTCGGGACAGGGTACACCGGGGAGCTGTTTTTT	CASSFGTGYTGELFF
TRBV5-1	TRBD1	TRBJ2-1	.	TGCGCCAGCAGCTTGGGGACAGGGAGCTCCTACAATGAGCAGTTCTTC	CASSLGTGSSYNEQFF
TRBV2	.	TRBJ1-1	.	TGTGCCAGCAGTGAAGGAGGCAGGGTCACTGAAGCTTTCTTT	CASSEGGRVTEAFF
TRBV19	TRBD1	TRBJ2-7	.	TGTGCCAGTAGTGGGGACAGCGAGCAGTACTTC	CASSGDSEQYF
TRBV6-4	.	TRBJ2-1	.	TGTGCCAGCAGCGAAAACAGGAACCATGAGCAGTTCTTC	CASSENRNHEQFF
TRBV6-1	.	TRBJ1-1	.	TGTGCCAGCAGTGAGGACTTCCAGAACACTGAAGCTTTCTTT	CASSEDFQNTEAFF
TRBV12-3/TRBV12-4	.	TRBJ1-1	.	TGTGCCAGCAGTTTATCCCGGAACACTGAAGCTTTCTTT	CASSLSRNTEAFF
TRBV6-1	TRBD1	TRBJ2-2	.	TGTGCCAGCAGTGAACCGGGACAGGGGCCTTCGAACACCGGGGAGCTGTTTTTT	CASSEPGQGPSNTGELFF
TRBV19	TRBD1	TRBJ2-7	.	TGTGCCAGTAGCAGTGGGGCAGGGGGAGCGTACGAGCAGTACTTC	CASSSGAGGAYEQYF
TRBV14	.	TRBJ2-7	.	TGTGCCAGCAGCCAAGGACAGTGGGTCGGCGAGCAGTACTTC	CASSQGQWVGEQYF
TRBV6-1	.	TRBJ1-5	.	TGTGCCAGCAGTGAAGGTGGACAAAACAATCAGCCCCAGCATTTT	CASSEGGQNNQPQHF
TRBV21-1	.	TRBJ1-5	.	TGTGCCAGCAGCAAAGTTAAGGGGGTGGATAGCAATCAGCCCCAGCATTTT	CASSKVKGVDSNQPQHF
TRBV7-6	TRBD2	TRBJ2-2	.	TGTGCCAGCAGCCCGGGACTAGCGGGAGTAACGAACACCGGGGAGCTGTTTTTT	CASSPGLAGVTNTGELFF
TRBV25-1	TRBD1	TRBJ2-7	.	TGTGCCAGCAGTGAAATTGACAGGGCCGGTTACGAGCAGTACTTC	CASSEIDRAGYEQYF
TRBV20-1	.	TRBJ1-5	.	TGCAGTGCTAGTCCACAGCCTTATAGCAATCAGCCCCAGCATTTT	CSASPQPYSNQPQHF
TRBV19	TRBD2	TRBJ2-3	.	TGTGCCACTACCGGGAGGACGCCTAGCACAGATACGCAGTATTTT	CATTGRTPSTDTQYF